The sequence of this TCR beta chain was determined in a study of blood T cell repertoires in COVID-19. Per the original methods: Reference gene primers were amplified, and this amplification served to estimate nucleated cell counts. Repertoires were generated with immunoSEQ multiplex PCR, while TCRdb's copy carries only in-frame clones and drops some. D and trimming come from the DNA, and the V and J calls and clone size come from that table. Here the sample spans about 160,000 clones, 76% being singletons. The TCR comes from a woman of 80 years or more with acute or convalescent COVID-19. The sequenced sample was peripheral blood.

CDR3 sequence reads: CASSMRQGVGQETQYF. CDR3 in DNA: TGTGCCAGTAGTATGAGACAGGGCGTGGGCCAAGAGACCCAGTACTTC. This chain links TRBV19 with TRBJ2-5; 7 bases are a match to TRBD1. The germline CDR1 and CDR2 sequences are LNHDA and SQIVND (reference sequence). The V segment lost 3 bases and the J segment 1 base; nucleotides outside the gene matches: 8. The CDR3 loop spans 16 amino acids.